This is a list of T cell receptor beta chains from one sample in a study of blood T cell repertoires in COVID-19. Libraries were prepared by immunoSEQ multiplex PCR; TCRdb keeps only in-frame clonotypes and omits some of them. The table has tens of thousands of clones, about 88% seen once. Sequencing was performed on peripheral blood. The source of these receptors is a man in his fifties or sixties with acute or convalescent COVID-19. CDR3s include the opening cysteine and the closing phenylalanine or tryptophan. The D gene is left open where the match is weak. Clone size appears in some rows only: once, few, many, or a class for an expanded clone.

14,TRBV28,once,TRBD1,TRBJ2-7,TGTGCCAGCAGGACCGGGACAGGGTCCGGCGAGCAGTACTTC,CASRTGTGSGEQYF
15,TRBV19,few,-,TRBJ1-5,TGTGCCAGTAGTTCCCGGGACGGGAGAAATCAGCCCCAGCATTTT,CASSSRDGRNQPQHF
16,TRBV5-1,-,TRBD1,TRBJ2-7,TGCGCCAGCAGCCGGCTCGCAGGGGGCGGAGGTTACGAGCAGTACTTC,CASSRLAGGGGYEQYF
14,TRBV10-3,-,-,TRBJ1-3,TGTGCCATCAGTGATACAGGGCCTGGAAACACCATATATTTT,CAISDTGPGNTIYF
16,TRBV19,-,TRBD1,TRBJ2-4,TGTGCCAGTAGTATAGATTACACAGGGGTTCAAAACATTCAGTACTTC,CASSIDYTGVQNIQYF
15,TRBV19,-,TRBD1,TRBJ1-4,TGTGCCAGTAGTTCGGGACAGGGGAAGGGCGAAAAACTGTTTTTT,CASSSGQGKGEKLFF
17,TRBV28,-,TRBD1,TRBJ1-1,TGTGCCAGCAGTTTATCCGGGACAGGCGACTCGAACACTGAAGCTTTCTTT,CASSLSGTGDSNTEAFF
19,TRBV5-1,-,TRBD2,TRBJ2-7,TGCGCCAGCAGCTCGGGCCCGGCGGGAGTTCAGTTGGCCCCCTACGAGCAGTACTTC,CASSSGPAGVQLAPYEQYF
14,TRBV7-8,once,TRBD2,TRBJ2-1,TGTGCCAGCAGCTTAGCAGGGCTAGCGGGAAAGCAGTTCTTC,CASSLAGLAGKQFF
14,TRBV3-1/TRBV3-2,-,-,TRBJ2-3,TGTGCCAGCAGCCAAGATCCGGTTACAGATACGCAGTATTTT,CASSQDPVTDTQYF
14,TRBV7-3,-,-,TRBJ1-2,TGTGCCAGCAGCTTAACGGGCGGGTACAATGGCTACACCTTC,CASSLTGGYNGYTF
14,TRBV18,few,-,TRBJ2-4,TGTGCCAGCTCACCAAGGGAGACCAAAAACATTCAGTACTTC,CASSPRETKNIQYF
12,TRBV25-1,-,-,TRBJ1-1,TGTGCCAGCAGCCGGGATCACACTGAAGCTTTCTTT,CASSRDHTEAFF
16,TRBV10-3,-,-,TRBJ2-2,TGTGCCATCAGTGGAGGGAGTCCGACGGACACCGGGGAGCTGTTTTTT,CAISGGSPTDTGELFF
16,TRBV5-6,-,TRBD2,TRBJ2-1,TGTGCCAGCAGCTTGATGGGTCTAGCGGGGCACAATGAGCAGTTCTTC,CASSLMGLAGHNEQFF
16,TRBV4-1,-,TRBD2,TRBJ2-3,TGCGCCAGCAGCCAAGGAGAGACTAGCGGGAGGGATACGCAGTATTTT,CASSQGETSGRDTQYF
11,TRBV6-5,-,-,TRBJ2-1,TGTGCCAGCACCTCGGCGCAGGGGCAGTTCTTC,CASTSAQGQFF
13,TRBV19,-,-,TRBJ1-6,TGTGCCAGTAGCCAGGGGCCGGATTCACCCCTCCACTTT,CASSQGPDSPLHF
19,TRBV4-3,-,TRBD2,TRBJ2-7,TGCGCCAGCAGCCAAGCCAGGTTTCGGAGCGGGGGGGGAACCTACGAGCAGTACTTC,CASSQARFRSGGGTYEQYF
11,TRBV2,-,-,TRBJ2-5,TGTGCCAGCAGTCCCATGGAGACCCAGTACTTC,CASSPMETQYF
17,TRBV5-4,-,TRBD2,TRBJ2-7,TGTGCCAGCAGCTTGGGGGCGGGGGGGCCCCCAATCTACGAGCAGTACTTC,CASSLGAGGPPIYEQYF
16,TRBV27,-,TRBD2,TRBJ2-1,TGTGCCAGCAGTTTGCCAGGGCTAGCGGGTTACAATGAGCAGTTCTTC,CASSLPGLAGYNEQFF
15,TRBV5-4,-,-,TRBJ1-1,TGTGCCAGCAGCTTGGATGAGGGAGCGAACACTGAAGCTTTCTTT,CASSLDEGANTEAFF
12,TRBV21-1,medium-sized,-,TRBJ1-5,TGTGCCAGCACCGTGCTAAGACAGCCCCAGCATTTT,CASTVLRQPQHF
15,TRBV5-1,-,TRBD1,TRBJ2-5,TGCGCCAGCAGCCCGGGACAGAAATCCCAAGAGACCCAGTACTTC,CASSPGQKSQETQYF
19,TRBV6-4,-,TRBD2,TRBJ2-3,TGTGCCAGCAGTGACTCTTTTCAGCGGGGGGGCCTCTCCCCAGATACGCAGTATTTT,CASSDSFQRGGLSPDTQYF
16,TRBV7-3,-,TRBD1,TRBJ2-2,TGTGCCAGCAGCTCCCCGGGACAGGATCTCACCGGGGAGCTGTTTTTT,CASSSPGQDLTGELFF
17,TRBV4-3,once,TRBD2,TRBJ2-7,TGCGCCAGCAGCCAAGAGTCCCGAGCGGGGGATCTCTACGAGCAGTACTTC,CASSQESRAGDLYEQYF
13,TRBV2,-,TRBD2,TRBJ2-5,TGTGCCAGCAGTGCCCGGGGGGGGGAGACCCAGTACTTC,CASSARGGETQYF
23,TRBV3-1/TRBV3-2,-,-,TRBJ2-1,TGTGCCAGCAGCCCGACTGACAGGGCGATCGGGGGGGCGAGTAACAGCTCCTACAATGAGCAGTTCTTC,CASSPTDRAIGGASNSSYNEQFF
14,TRBV29-1,-,TRBD2,TRBJ2-1,TGCAGCGCCACTAGCGGAAGCTCCTACAATGAGCAGTTCTTC,CSATSGSSYNEQFF
13,TRBV19,-,-,TRBJ1-2,TGTGCCAGTACCATGATCGTGGGAGATGGCTACACCTTC,CASTMIVGDGYTF
15,TRBV28,-,-,TRBJ2-5,TGTGCCAGCAGTTTTGGCAGGGGGGACCAAGAGACCCAGTACTTC,CASSFGRGDQETQYF
16,TRBV19,-,TRBD1,TRBJ1-2,TGTGCCAGTAGTCAAGGACGGGCAGGGGGAAACTATGGCTACACCTTC,CASSQGRAGGNYGYTF
13,TRBV7-9,-,-,TRBJ1-1,TGTGCCAGCAGCTTTGCAGGGAACACTGAAGCTTTCTTT,CASSFAGNTEAFF
14,TRBV27,-,-,TRBJ2-7,TGTGCCAGCAGTTCTACAGGGATGTCCTACGAGCAGTACTTC,CASSSTGMSYEQYF
18,TRBV4-1,-,TRBD2,TRBJ2-2,TGCGCCAGCAGCCAGGTAGCGGGGGCCACTCTAGACACCGGGGAGCTGTTTTTT,CASSQVAGATLDTGELFF
14,TRBV7-2,-,-,TRBJ1-2,TGTGCCAGCAGCTTAGCGTCCGTTAACTATGGCTACACCTTC,CASSLASVNYGYTF
16,TRBV19,-,-,TRBJ2-2,TGTGCCAGTAGTTCCTTTTTTACCGGTCCAACCGGGGAGCTGTTTTTT,CASSSFFTGPTGELFF
17,TRBV14,-,TRBD1,TRBJ1-3,TGTGCCAGCAGCCATATAGGACAGGGGTACAGAGGAAACACCATATATTTT,CASSHIGQGYRGNTIYF
14,TRBV25-1,-,TRBD1,TRBJ2-4,TGTGCCAGCAGTGGACAGGGTAGGGTGAACATTCAGTACTTC,CASSGQGRVNIQYF
14,TRBV7-9,-,-,TRBJ1-4,TGTGCCAGCAGCTTAGGAACAGGGAATGAAAAACTGTTTTTT,CASSLGTGNEKLFF
15,TRBV3-1/TRBV3-2,-,-,TRBJ2-7,TGTGCCAGCAGCCAAGATACTATTAGAGGGAGTGAGCAGTACTTC,CASSQDTIRGSEQYF
12,TRBV6-5,-,-,TRBJ1-3,TGTGCCAGCAGCCAGACAGGAAACACCATATATTTT,CASSQTGNTIYF
14,TRBV6-6,-,TRBD1,TRBJ2-7,TGTGCCAGAAGACAGGGAGCCAGACCCTACGAGCAGTACTTC,CARRQGARPYEQYF
14,TRBV7-9,-,TRBD1,TRBJ1-2,TGTGCCAGCAGCTTAATGGGGACAGACTATGGCTACACCTTC,CASSLMGTDYGYTF
14,TRBV12-5,many,-,TRBJ2-3,TGTGCTAGTGGCGTCCAGGGTGGCACAGATACGCAGTATTTT,CASGVQGGTDTQYF
13,TRBV5-6,-,-,TRBJ1-3,TGTGCCAGCAGTCGCGACTCTGGAAACACCATATATTTT,CASSRDSGNTIYF
16,TRBV28,-,-,TRBJ1-3,TGTGCCAGCAGTTTAGGTCGGGGACAAGCTGGAAACACCATATATTTT,CASSLGRGQAGNTIYF
13,TRBV2,-,-,TRBJ1-5,TGTGCCAGCAGTGAGAGACAGAATCAGCCCCAGCATTTT,CASSERQNQPQHF
16,TRBV4-2,-,TRBD2,TRBJ2-3,TGTGCCAGCAGCCAAGCCGGGAGGGGGAACACAGATACGCAGTATTTT,CASSQAGRGNTDTQYF
15,TRBV18,-,-,TRBJ1-6,TGTGCCAGCTCACCAGCGATCTCCTATAATTCACCCCTCCACTTT,CASSPAISYNSPLHF
16,TRBV4-2,-,-,TRBJ2-7,TGTGCCAGCAGCCAAGTTGGAGACTATGGGTCCTACGAGCAGTACTTC,CASSQVGDYGSYEQYF